The 7 T cell receptor beta chains reported below all come from one sample, sequenced in a study of blood T cell repertoires in COVID-19. Some clones are missing from TCRdb's copy, which holds only in-frame ones; the method was immunoSEQ multiplex PCR. Counted here are more than 250,000 clones, approximately 89% occurring once; the ten biggest clones make up more than 0.95%. Sequencing was carried out using PBMCs or T cells enriched from blood (not recorded which). Receptors were obtained from a woman aged 40-49 years with acute COVID-19.

The chain employs TRBV28 and TRBJ2-5, with D maybe TRBD2 (5 bases). The CDR3 is 15 residues long. Germline CDR1 is MDHEN and CDR2 is SYDVKM. V lost 5 bases and J lost 5, with 18 bases in between. The CDR3 is CASSDPALGGETQYF. DNA for the CDR3: TGTGCCAGCAGTGACCCCGCGCTGGGCGGGGAGACCCAGTACTTC.

The V gene is TRBV5-1, the J gene TRBJ1-1; 9 bases map to TRBD1. Germline values: CDR1 SGHRS, CDR2 YFSETQ. V trimming: 0 bases; J trimming: 3 bases; junction bases outside the gene matches: 3. The CDR3 is 15 residues long. CDR3 in DNA: TGCGCCAGCAGCTTGGACACAGGGGGCTACACTGAAGCTTTCTTT. The encoded protein is CASSLDTGGYTEAFF.

This chain links TRBV2 with TRBJ2-3, with TRBD2 matching over 10 bases. Germline-derived CDR1 and CDR2 are SNHLY and FYNNEI. V was pared by 10 bases and J by 1 base, with 5 bases of the junction left unmatched. The CDR3 runs to 14 residues. The CDR3 DNA follows: TGTGCCACGACCGGGACTAGCGGCACAGATACGCAGTATTTT. Translated: CATTGTSGTDTQYF.

The J gene is TRBJ2-2, the V gene TRBV5-1; D unclear. The CDR3 runs to 15 residues. Trimming took off 2 bases at V and 4 bases at J, with 12 bases between the two ends. The germline V gene encodes CDR1 SGHRS and CDR2 YFSETQ. For the CDR3, the DNA is TGCGCCAGCAGCTTACAGACGGTGTCCACCGGGGAGCTGTTTTTT. Translation gives CASSLQTVSTGELFF.

The V and J genes are TRBV3-1 (or the pseudogene TRBV3-2) and TRBJ2-1, with D tentatively TRBD2 (6 bases). The CDR3 covers 13 residues. CDR1 and CDR2 from the germline V gene are LGHDT and YNNKEL (reference sequence). V lost 4 bases, J lost 10 bases, and 14 bases lay in between. CDR3 bases: TGTGCCAGCAGCCTCCTTAGCGGAGACGAGCAGTTCTTC. Protein: CASSLLSGDEQFF.

The chain links TRBV29-1 to TRBJ1-2, with 7 bases matching TRBD1. The CDR3 runs to 13 residues. Germline trimming cut 6 bases from V and 0 bases from J; bases unmatched to any gene: 4. Germline V gives CDR1 SQVTM, CDR2 ANQGSEA. The CDR3 loop reads CSVRTGANYGYTF. The CDR3 bases are TGCAGCGTACGGACAGGAGCTAACTATGGCTACACCTTC.

The CDR3 sequence is CASATSRTTNSPLHF. The DNA of the CDR3 is TGTGCCAGCGCAACCTCACGGACAACTAATTCACCCCTCCACTTT. The rearrangement joins TRBV18 to TRBJ1-6, with D perhaps matching TRBD1 (5 bases). Germline CDR1 reads KGHSH; CDR2 reads LQKENI. This CDR3 has 15 residues. The germline V and J ends were trimmed by 8 bases and 6 bases, with 17 bases remaining between them.